These 5 T cell receptor beta chains share one sample of origin, sequenced in a study of technical replicates of blood from a few donors (dated by TCRdb to the late 2010s). Libraries were prepared through the immunoSEQ multiplex PCR assay. TCRdb stores this immuneACCESS table with in-frame sequences only. Part of the clones is absent; in the studies checked, under half of the shortfall reflects unresolved V genes, and no reason is known for the rest. For this sample there are more than 75,000 clones; 96% appear just once. The ten largest clonotypes hold about 0.41% of the sample. The sequenced sample consisted of T cells isolated from PBMCs. These receptors were obtained from a human donor in good health.

The chain carries TRBV9 and TRBJ1-1; D is possibly TRBD1 (6 bases). The CDR3 has 14 amino acids. Trimming removed 3 bases from V and 4 bases from J, with 13 bases in between. Germline CDR1 and CDR2: SGDLS and YYNGEE. CDR3 protein: CASSATGFSTEAFF. CDR3 nucleotides: TGTGCCAGCAGCGCTACAGGGTTCAGCACTGAAGCTTTCTTT.

The chain recombines TRBV4-3 with TRBJ1-5; D perhaps matches TRBD1 (6 bases). The CDR3 is made up of 15 amino acids. The ends were cut back, 0 bases at V and 4 bases at J, with 10 bases in the middle. The germline CDR1 and CDR2 sequences are LGHNA and YSLEER. CDR3 protein: CASSQDSGTNQPQHF. The CDR3 DNA sequence: TGCGCCAGCAGCCAAGATAGTGGGACAAATCAGCCCCAGCATTTT.

The V gene is TRBV7-6, the J gene TRBJ1-3, with 11 bases matching TRBD1. This CDR3 contains 16 residues. V lost 3 bases and J lost 1; bases outside the gene matches: 2. Germline loops: CDR1 SGHVS, CDR2 FNYEAQ. CDR3 bases: TGTGCCAGCAGCTTGGGGACAGGGGGTTCTGGAAACACCATATATTTT. This translates into CASSLGTGGSGNTIYF. Drawing the rest from reference TRBV7-6 and TRBJ1-3, the complete variable domain is GAGVSQSPRYKVTKRGQDVALRCDPISGHVSLYWYRQALGQGPEFLTYFNYEAQQDKSGLPNDRFSAERPEGSISTLTIQRTEQRDSAMYRCASSLGTGGSGNTIYFGEGSWLTVV.

The chain joins TRBV6-5 to TRBJ2-3; perhaps TRBD2 as D (5 bases). Germline lookup yields CDR1 MNHEY and CDR2 SVGAGI. V was shortened by 6 bases and J by 1 base, with 14 bases between the two germline ends. The CDR3 length is 15 residues. The CDR3 reads CASSPRGRGTDTQYF. DNA for the CDR3: TGTGCCAGCAGCCCTCGAGGGCGCGGCACAGATACGCAGTATTTT.

V usage is TRBV28 and J usage is TRBJ2-7; 8 positions agree with TRBD2. Germline V CDR1 and CDR2: MDHEN, SYDVKM. V shed 5 bases and J 1 base; nucleotides not matched to a gene: 10. This CDR3 is built from 16 residues. CDR3 amino acids: CASSRSKREMSYEQYF. Written as DNA, the CDR3 is TGTGCCAGCAGTCGGTCCAAGCGGGAGATGTCCTACGAGCAGTACTTC. Variable domain in full (rest from reference TRBV28 and TRBJ2-7): DVKVTQSSRYLVKRTGEKVFLECVQDMDHENMFWYRQDPGLGLRLIYFSYDVKMKEKGDIPEGYSVSREKKERFSLILESASTNQTSMYLCASSRSKREMSYEQYFGPGTRLTVT.